These 20 T cell receptor beta chains were sequenced from one sample in a study of stem cell transplantation in POMP-related autoinflammatory disease. Profiling relied on immunoSEQ multiplex PCR, and the TCRdb table lists in-frame clones only, not all of them. This repertoire shows about 68,000 clones, roughly 93% found once; its top ten account for 0.55% to 0.85%. Sequencing was performed on CD4+ T cells from PBMCs, taken after stem cell transplantation. These receptors all come from a human patient with POMP-related autoinflammation and immune dysregulation (PRAID). Some T cells may possibly be graft donor cells.

There are a few counts of this clone. This chain uses TRBV11-2 with TRBJ2-1; D gene ambiguous. The ends were cut back, 1 base at V and 0 bases at J, with 13 bases in the middle. Looked up from germline, CDR1 is SGHAT and CDR2 is FQNNGV. There are 17 residues in the CDR3. CDR3 nucleotide sequence: TGTGCCAGCAGCTTAGGCCGGACGTTCAGCTCCTACAATGAGCAGTTCTTC. Protein: CASSLGRTFSSYNEQFF.

This chain uses TRBV28 with TRBJ2-1; the match to TRBD2 covers 8 bases. There are 16 residues in the CDR3. V was clipped by 8 bases and J by 4 bases; unmatched bases: 13. CDR1 and CDR2 from the germline V gene are MDHEN and SYDVKM. CDR3: CASASNPGGPYNEQFF. Written as DNA, the CDR3 is TGTGCCAGCGCCTCAAATCCGGGAGGGCCTTACAATGAGCAGTTCTTC.

This clone was counted between two and nine times. This rearrangement joins TRBV11-2 to TRBJ1-6; TRBD1 agrees at 7 bases. This CDR3 region has 17 residues. Trimming cost V 0 bases and J 2 bases; bases outside gene matches: 4. The germline gives CDR1 SGHAT, CDR2 FQNNGV. The DNA of the CDR3 is TGTGCCAGCAGCTTAGACCAGGGGACAGCCTATAATTCACCCCTCCACTTT. This sequence encodes CASSLDQGTAYNSPLHF.

The sample holds a few counts of this clone. The rearrangement joins TRBV4-2 to TRBJ2-3, with D possibly called TRBD1 or TRBD2 (5 bases each). The CDR3 loop spans 12 amino acids. V was trimmed by 1 base and J by 6 bases, leaving 5 bases between them. Germline V gives CDR1 LGHNA, CDR2 YNFKEQ. The DNA for the CDR3 is TGTGCCAGCAGCCAAGGGGGGGATACGCAGTATTTT. This translates into CASSQGGDTQYF.

The chain is built from TRBV28 and TRBJ1-1, with 9 bases matching TRBD1. CDR3 length: 15 amino acids. Germline CDR1 reads MDHEN; CDR2 reads SYDVKM. Germline trimming cut 6 bases from V and 5 bases from J; bases unmatched to any gene: 10. The CDR3 DNA reads TGTGCCAGCAGCGCCCCGGGGACAGGGAGAACTGAAGCTTTCTTT. Translation: CASSAPGTGRTEAFF. Full variable domain (missing parts from reference TRBV28 and TRBJ1-1): DVKVTQSSRYLVKRTGEKVFLECVQDMDHENMFWYRQDPGLGLRLIYFSYDVKMKEKGDIPEGYSVSREKKERFSLILESASTNQTSMYLCASSAPGTGRTEAFFGQGTRLTVV.

The CDR3 protein is CATSRDVGRSSPLHF. CDR3 nucleotide sequence: TGTGCCACCAGCAGAGACGTAGGACGGAGCTCTCCCCTCCACTTT. This chain links TRBV15 with TRBJ1-6; D unresolved. The V gene's germline CDR1 is LNHNV and CDR2 YYDKDF (reference sequence). V shed 0 bases and J shed 13 bases, with 16 bases lying between them. This CDR3 contains 15 residues.

This clone was detected only a few times. CDR3 in DNA: TGTGCCAGCAGTTTAGGTGGAGATCAGCCCCAGCATTTT. The encoded protein is CASSLGGDQPQHF. The J gene is TRBJ1-5, the V gene TRBV12-3 or TRBV12-4; D unresolved. This CDR3 has 13 residues. V lost 1 base, J lost 5 bases, and 6 bases lay in between.

This chain joins TRBV7-3 and TRBJ2-3, with 10 bases identical to TRBD2. J was trimmed by 5 bases and V by 4 bases; bases with no gene match: 6. Germline V CDR1 and CDR2: SGHTA, FQGTGA. This CDR3 region has 15 residues. The CDR3 region has the DNA TGTGCCAGCAGCTCTAGCGGGAGAGGGATAGATACGCAGTATTTT. It specifies CASSSSGRGIDTQYF. Full variable domain (missing parts from reference TRBV7-3 and TRBJ2-3): GAGVSQTPSNKVTEKGKYVELRCDPISGHTALYWYRQSLGQGPEFLIYFQGTGAADDSGLPNDRFFAVRPEGSVSTLKIQRTERGDSAVYLCASSSSGRGIDTQYFGPGTRLTVL.

This chain joins TRBV6-5 and TRBJ1-3; D gene ambiguous. CDR3 size: 11 residues. V dropped 6 bases and J dropped 4 bases, with 4 bases sitting between them. Germline V gene sequence: CDR1 MNHEY, CDR2 SVGAGI. The CDR3 DNA reads TGTGCCAGCAGCAACGGAAACACCATATATTTT. Amino acid sequence: CASSNGNTIYF.

The chain has TRBV20-1 and TRBJ2-3; D not resolved. V shed 3 bases and J shed 2 bases, with 12 bases lying between them. Germline V gene lookup returns CDR1 DFQATT and CDR2 SNEGSKA (reference sequence). The CDR3 has 14 residues. DNA of the CDR3: TGCAGTGCTAGTGCAGGTATCACCACAGATACGCAGTATTTT. Residues: CSASAGITTDTQYF.

The CDR3 is CASSLWGQPQHF. Written as DNA, the CDR3 is TGTGCCAGCAGTTTATGGGGGCAGCCCCAGCATTTT. This chain links TRBV27 with TRBJ1-5, with a weak D call TRBD1 (5 bases). V lost 1 base, J lost 7 bases, and 5 bases lay in between. The CDR3 has 12 residues. Germline-derived CDR1 and CDR2 are MNHEY and SMNVEV (reference sequence).

The rearrangement uses TRBV2 and TRBJ2-7, with D unresolved. CDR1 and CDR2 from the germline V gene are SNHLY and FYNNEI. CDR3 length equals 11 residues. V was trimmed by 6 bases and J by 4 bases, leaving 7 bases between them. CDR3 protein: CASRLTYEQYF. CDR3 in DNA: TGTGCCAGCAGGCTGACATACGAGCAGTACTTC.

In its sample, this clone was seen once. The CDR3 nucleotides read TGCGCCAGCAGTGAGTCCGGCGGGATCACTACCGGGGAGCTGTTTTTT. Its protein is CASSESGGITTGELFF. The chain combines TRBV10-1 with TRBJ2-2; a weak D match, TRBD2 (6 bases). Germline V gene sequence: CDR1 WNHNN, CDR2 SYGVQD (reference sequence). The CDR3 has 16 residues. Trimming shortened V by 0 bases and J by 5 bases, and 13 bases separated the two germline ends.

This chain connects TRBV25-1 to TRBJ1-4, with D unresolved. The CDR3 sequence is 15 residues long. Trimming shortened V by 6 bases and J by 3 bases, and 14 bases separated the two germline ends. The germline gives CDR1 MGHDK, CDR2 SYGVNS. The CDR3 sequence: CASSSLGRANEKLFF. The CDR3 nucleotides read TGTGCCAGCAGCAGTCTGGGGAGGGCTAATGAAAAACTGTTTTTT.

The chain employs TRBV11-2 and TRBJ2-7, with a possible D match to TRBD1 (6 bases). The CDR3 consists of 17 residues. V was trimmed by 1 base and J by 0 bases, leaving 16 bases between them. The germline V gene has CDR1 SGHAT and CDR2 FQNNGV. This chain's CDR3 is CASSLGKRGFGSYEQYV. For the CDR3, the DNA is TGTGCCAGCAGCTTAGGGAAGAGGGGGTTTGGCTCCTACGAGCAGTACGTC.

The rearrangement joins TRBV7-2 to TRBJ2-5; 13 nucleotides match TRBD2. Trimming removed 5 bases from V and 5 bases from J; junction bases left unmatched: 11. The CDR3 extends over 17 amino acids. Germline lookup yields CDR1 SGHTA and CDR2 FQGNSA. The CDR3 coding sequence is TGTGCCAGCAGCCTCGGACTAGCGGGGGTGGTAGGGGAGACCCAGTACTTC. It codes for CASSLGLAGVVGETQYF.

J is TRBJ1-1 and V is TRBV30; 7 bases match TRBD1. The CDR3 has 13 residues. V was pared by 2 bases and J by 5 bases, with 5 bases of the junction left unmatched. Germline lookup yields CDR1 GTSNPN and CDR2 SVGIG (reference sequence). For the CDR3, the DNA is TGTGCCTGGAGTCTTCACAGGGGAACTGAAGCTTTCTTT. Translating it yields CAWSLHRGTEAFF.

The V and J genes are TRBV28 and TRBJ1-6; unclear D gene. V lost 6 bases and J 3 bases, leaving 15 bases between the germline ends. This CDR3 is built from 16 residues. Germline V gene lookup returns CDR1 MDHEN and CDR2 SYDVKM. The CDR3 sequence is CASREGPTFYNSPLHF. CDR3 in DNA: TGTGCCAGCAGAGAAGGGCCCACGTTCTATAATTCACCCCTCCACTTT.

The J gene is TRBJ1-1, the V gene TRBV3-1 (or the pseudogene TRBV3-2), with D hard to call. This CDR3 has 14 residues. Germline lookup yields CDR1 LGHDT and CDR2 YNNKEL (reference sequence). V was clipped by 0 bases and J by 1 base, with 6 bases between them. The CDR3 DNA is TGTGCCAGCAGCCAAGATCGTTGGAACACTGAAGCTTTCTTT. It yields the protein CASSQDRWNTEAFF.

J is TRBJ1-2 and V is TRBV6-5; TRBD1 might be the D (5 bases). Per germline, CDR1 MNHEY and CDR2 SVGAGI. Trimming cost V 6 bases and J 1 base, with 15 bases left between them. The CDR3 runs to 15 residues. The CDR3 region is CASRSFAGHNYGYTF. CDR3 in DNA: TGTGCCAGCAGATCCTTTGCAGGGCATAACTATGGCTACACCTTC.